This T cell receptor (beta chain) comes out of a study of blood T cells in healthy people across ages. A sample-barcoded 5' primer and a J-beta primer mix were used in a second PCR of about 7 to 11 cycles. Template switching added a 12-random-nucleotide identifier to every cDNA molecule. TCRdb re-called the 5' RACE reads with MiXCR, one entry per CDR3 protein. Altogether under 1,100,000 distinct CDR3 sequences are present, about 23% being singletons, with the ten largest covering approximately 0.71%. Every donor contributed roughly 10 milliliters of peripheral blood by blood draw. V lost 3 bases and J 8 bases, leaving 12 bases between the germline ends. The CDR3 contains 14 residues. CDR1 SGDLS and CDR2 YYNGEE come from the germline V gene. Remarks on this clonotype: The antigen is undetermined.

General study results and limits: When one million T cells were used, diversity estimates were thought to be underestimates.

The same data also contributed to another study, on T cells of mothers and their children. From that paper: Biologically related mothers and children overlapped slightly more than unrelated pairs, a non-significant difference.

The chain employs TRBV9 and TRBJ1-6; D is uncertain. This receptor was identified in a girl aged 2-10 years in good health. Sample: blood. The CDR3 nucleotides are TGTGCCAGCAGCGCTAATAGGGCCCATTCACCCCTCCACTTT. Translation gives CASSANRAHSPLHF.